The 27 T cell receptor beta chains listed next were all sequenced from one sample in a study of T cell responses to AZD1222 COVID-19 vaccine. Repertoires were generated with immunoSEQ multiplex PCR, while TCRdb's copy carries only in-frame clones and drops some. The table includes over 150,000 clones, about 88% detected once. The sample in question was peripheral blood, obtained on day 0 of AZD1222 vaccination. The receptors originated from an adult in good health.

The chain links TRBV29-1 to TRBJ1-5; D may be TRBD1 (6 bases). Germline CDR1 is SQVTM and CDR2 is ANQGSEA. This CDR3 is built from 15 residues. V lost 1 base and J 3 bases, leaving 13 bases between the germline ends. CDR3 coding DNA: TGCAGCGTTGAAGCCGAGGGGGGTAACAATCAGCCCCAGCATTTT. Protein product: CSVEAEGGNNQPQHF.

This sequence joins TRBV11-2 and TRBJ1-2; D gene uncertain. Trimming took 5 bases from V and 2 from J, leaving 9 bases between them. The CDR3 consists of 13 residues. CDR1 SGHAT and CDR2 FQNNGV come from the germline V gene. CDR3 region: CASSQNTNYGYTF. The CDR3 coding sequence is TGTGCCAGCAGCCAAAACACCAACTATGGCTACACCTTC.

The gene calls are TRBV6-2 or TRBV6-3 and TRBJ1-6; D gene uncertain. From germline, CDR1 is MNHEY and CDR2 SVGEGT. The V end was cut by 0 bases, the J end by 9 bases, with 9 bases between. The CDR3 contains 14 residues. CDR3 sequence reads: CASSYSTASSPLHF. Written as DNA, the CDR3 is TGTGCCAGCAGTTACTCTACAGCTTCTTCACCCCTCCACTTT.

The chain joins TRBV5-1 to TRBJ1-3; no definite D call. Germline-derived CDR1 and CDR2 are SGHRS and YFSETQ. The CDR3 is 17 amino acids. V lost 0 bases and J lost 0, with 13 bases in between. The CDR3 DNA is TGCGCCAGCAGCTTGGCCGGGCAGCCGATCTCTGGAAACACCATATATTTT. Its protein product is CASSLAGQPISGNTIYF.

This clone was picked up many times. J is TRBJ1-5 and V is TRBV7-9; TRBD1 agrees at 7 bases. The CDR3 loop spans 14 amino acids. The germline V gene has CDR1 SEHNR and CDR2 FQNEAQ (reference sequence). V dropped 2 bases and J dropped 4; count of bases not matched to a gene: 2. The CDR3 protein is CASSLNRGNQPQHF. The CDR3 DNA follows: TGTGCCAGCAGCTTAAACAGGGGAAATCAGCCCCAGCATTTT.

This clone showed up just once. The CDR3 spells CSVVGDSDGYTF. CDR3 DNA sequence: TGCAGCGTTGTAGGGGACAGCGATGGCTACACCTTC. The chain combines TRBV29-1 with TRBJ1-2, with 7 bases lining up with TRBD1. V lost 4 bases and J lost 6; bases outside the gene matches: 5. This CDR3 spans 12 amino acids. From germline, CDR1 is SQVTM and CDR2 ANQGSEA.

This sequence joins TRBV11-3 and TRBJ1-6; perhaps TRBD1 as D (5 bases). Germline CDR1 and CDR2: SGHNT and YENEEA. Deletions cut 2 bases from V and 9 bases from J, with 14 bases between. CDR3 length: 15 amino acids. CDR3 in amino acids: CASSLWSRASSPLHF. The CDR3 nucleotides are TGTGCCAGCAGCTTATGGTCCAGGGCCAGTTCACCCCTCCACTTT.

The table lists this clone with a count of one. The chain has TRBV15 and TRBJ1-1; D might be TRBD1 (6 bases). Trimming shortened V by 5 bases and J by 0 bases, and 22 bases separated the two germline ends. This CDR3 contains 18 residues. CDR1 is LNHNV, CDR2 YYDKDF, per germline (reference sequence). The CDR3 region is CATSGIRGTGAMNTEAFF. CDR3 sequence (DNA): TGTGCCACCAGCGGAATTAGGGGGACGGGGGCGATGAACACTGAAGCTTTCTTT. Full variable domain (remainder filled in from reference TRBV15 and TRBJ1-1): DAMVIQNPRYQVTQFGKPVTLSCSQTLNHNVMYWYQQKSSQAPKLLFHYYDKDFNNEADTPDNFQSRRPNTSFCFLDIRSPGLGDTAMYLCATSGIRGTGAMNTEAFFGQGTRLTVV.

CDR3 in amino acids: CASSQRLAGRDEQFF. CDR3 nucleotide sequence: TGTGCCAGCAGCCAGAGACTAGCAGGTCGCGATGAGCAGTTCTTC. This chain uses TRBV11-3 with TRBJ2-1; 7 bases line up with TRBD2. The CDR3 covers 15 residues. V was clipped by 5 bases and J by 8 bases; unmatched bases: 12. Germline CDR1 and CDR2: SGHNT and YENEEA.

This clone was detected only once. The V gene is TRBV13, the J gene TRBJ2-6, with D unresolved. Germline assignment: CDR1 PRHDT and CDR2 FYEKMQ (reference sequence). There are 14 residues in the CDR3. Trimming took 3 bases from V and 5 from J, leaving 8 bases between them. CDR3 protein: CASSLGKRANVLTF. CDR3 DNA sequence: TGTGCCAGCAGCTTGGGCAAGCGGGCCAACGTCCTGACTTTC.

The genes are TRBV19 and TRBJ1-3; 10 positions agree with TRBD1. The CDR3 totals 22 residues. After removal of 9 bases from V and 4 bases from J, the junction contained 30 bases not matched to a gene. The germline V gene encodes CDR1 LNHDA and CDR2 SQIVND (reference sequence). The CDR3 nucleotides are TGTGCCAGCACCGGTCAGACTAAACCACGGGGACAGGGGTTTTATGGGGGAAACACCATATATTTT. Its translation: CASTGQTKPRGQGFYGGNTIYF.

The rearrangement joins TRBV4-1 to TRBJ1-5; 8 bases fit TRBD1. Germline assignment: CDR1 MGHRA and CDR2 YSYEKL. After removal of 0 bases from V and 5 bases from J, the junction contained 9 bases not matched to a gene. The CDR3 runs to 17 residues. In nucleotides, the CDR3 is TGCGCCAGCAGCCAAGATCGGAGCACAGGGGGACATCAGCCCCAGCATTTT. Protein product: CASSQDRSTGGHQPQHF.

The count of this clone is one. The chain is built from TRBV19 and TRBJ1-5; D may be TRBD1 (5 bases). Germline CDR1 LNHDA, CDR2 SQIVND (reference sequence). V shed 3 bases and J shed 6 bases, with 18 bases lying between them. The CDR3 runs 16 residues. CDR3 coding DNA: TGTGCCAGTAGTATCCCCGGCGGAGGGGCCGGTCAGCCCCAGCATTTT. It specifies CASSIPGGGAGQPQHF.

V usage is TRBV5-8 and J usage is TRBJ2-7, with no clear D. This CDR3 contains 10 residues. Deletions cut 2 bases from V and 6 bases from J, with 3 bases between. CDR1 and CDR2 from the germline V gene are SGHTS and YDEGEE. The CDR3 DNA reads as TGTGCCAGCAGCTTCTCCGAGCAGTACTTC. Translation gives CASSFSEQYF.

The chain carries TRBV3-1 (or the pseudogene TRBV3-2) and TRBJ1-6; D not resolved. The CDR3 consists of 13 residues. The V and J ends lost 9 bases and 5 bases respectively, with 11 bases between them. Germline V lookup: CDR1 LGHDT, CDR2 YNNKEL (reference sequence). The CDR3 DNA reads TGTGCCAGGCGACTGATTCATAATTCACCCCTCCACTTT. Translated: CARRLIHNSPLHF.

The chain couples TRBV28 to TRBJ1-1, with unresolved D. CDR1 is MDHEN and CDR2 is SYDVKM in the germline V gene. Trimming took off 6 bases at V and 4 bases at J, with 9 bases between the two ends. The CDR3 is 12 amino acids. For the CDR3, the DNA is TGTGCCAGCAGCTCGGGTGGCACTGAAGCTTTCTTT. Translating it yields CASSSGGTEAFF.

V usage is TRBV5-1 and J usage is TRBJ2-3; the D gene could be TRBD1 or TRBD2 (5 bases each). The V end was cut by 4 bases, the J end by 6 bases, with 18 bases between. From germline, CDR1 is SGHRS and CDR2 YFSETQ. The length of the CDR3 is 15 residues. CDR3 in amino acids: CASSPGPLTPDTQYF. The DNA for the CDR3 is TGCGCCAGCAGCCCGGGACCCCTAACCCCTGATACGCAGTATTTT.

This clone is a singleton in its sample. The V gene is TRBV7-6, the J gene TRBJ1-2; D is perhaps TRBD1 (5 bases). V lost 4 bases and J lost 7, with 19 bases in between. The length of the CDR3 is 15 residues. Germline CDR1 and CDR2: SGHVS and FNYEAQ. This chain's CDR3 is CASSSGTPKSGGYTF. CDR3 bases: TGTGCCAGCAGCTCCGGGACTCCAAAGTCGGGTGGCTACACCTTC.

The chain recombines TRBV5-1 with TRBJ2-7; TRBD1 aligns across 8 bases. CDR1 is SGHRS, CDR2 YFSETQ, per germline. J lost 6 bases, V lost 2 bases, and 10 bases had no gene match. This CDR3 has 15 amino acids. The CDR3 reads CASSLLRDRSSEQYF. DNA for the CDR3: TGCGCCAGCAGCTTACTTCGGGACAGGTCTTCCGAGCAGTACTTC.

Written as DNA, the CDR3 is TGTGCCAGCTCACCGGGACAGTTCAATCAGCCCCAGCATTTT. It encodes CASSPGQFNQPQHF. This sequence joins TRBV18 and TRBJ1-5; 7 bases are shared with TRBD1. The length of the CDR3 is 14 residues. Germline assignment: CDR1 KGHSH and CDR2 LQKENI. Trimming cost V 3 bases and J 3 bases; bases outside gene matches: 2.

V and J are TRBV5-1 and TRBJ1-3, with a possible D match to TRBD1 (5 bases). CDR3 length: 17 amino acids. V lost 2 bases and J lost 1, with 16 bases in between. CDR1 and CDR2 (germline): SGHRS, YFSETQ. The CDR3 DNA follows: TGCGCCAGCAGCTTTCTTGCCCCCACAGGATCTGGAAACACCATATATTTT. This sequence encodes CASSFLAPTGSGNTIYF.

The chain is built from TRBV11-2 and TRBJ1-1, with 8 positions matching TRBD1. Germline assignment: CDR1 SGHAT and CDR2 FQNNGV. The J segment lost 3 bases and the V segment lost 4 bases, leaving 4 bases of the junction unmatched. CDR3 length: 14 amino acids. CDR3 residues: CASSSQGADTEAFF. In DNA, the CDR3 is TGTGCCAGCAGCTCGCAGGGGGCGGACACTGAAGCTTTCTTT.

This chain joins TRBV20-1 and TRBJ1-5; no clear D gene. The ends were cut back, 3 bases at V and 5 bases at J, with 20 bases in the middle. The length of the CDR3 is 16 residues. The germline CDR1 and CDR2 sequences are DFQATT and SNEGSKA (reference sequence). CDR3 nucleotide sequence: TGCAGTGCTAGTAAGGAGGCGATACAAGTGGATCAGCCCCAGCATTTT. Protein sequence: CSASKEAIQVDQPQHF.

This chain connects TRBV9 to TRBJ2-5; 14 nucleotides match TRBD2. The CDR3 length is 20 residues. Germline loops: CDR1 SGDLS, CDR2 YYNGEE. V lost 0 bases to trimming and J lost 5 bases; unmatched junction nucleotides: 15. The CDR3 DNA reads TGTGCCAGCAGCGTAGCTGGGCCCGGGACTAGCGGGAGAATGGGCGAGACCCAGTACTTC. This translates into CASSVAGPGTSGRMGETQYF.

The sample holds one count of this clone. The rearrangement links TRBV5-1 to TRBJ1-2, with a tentative D call TRBD1 (6 bases). Germline V gene data show CDR1 as SGHRS and CDR2 as YFSETQ. V was shortened by 4 bases and J by 4 bases, with 17 bases between the two germline ends. The CDR3 totals 15 residues. The CDR3 nucleotides are TGCGCCAGCAGCCCACCGACAGGCATGGGCTATGGCTACACCTTC. It translates to CASSPPTGMGYGYTF.

The chain has TRBV7-2 and TRBJ2-3; 7 bases are shared with TRBD2. The germline V gene has CDR1 SGHTA and CDR2 FQGNSA. There are 15 residues in the CDR3. J gave up 3 bases and V 3 bases, and 6 bases lay outside the gene matches. The DNA of the CDR3 is TGTGCCAGCAGCTTGGTGCGGGGGTGGACAGATACGCAGTATTTT. This codes for CASSLVRGWTDTQYF.

J is TRBJ2-3 and V is TRBV10-2; no definite D call. Germline V gene lookup returns CDR1 WSHSY and CDR2 SAAADI. The CDR3 spans 12 residues. Trimming pared 2 bases from V and 5 bases from J, leaving 5 bases between. CDR3 loop: CASSEVGDTQYF. The DNA of the CDR3 is TGCGCCAGCAGTGAGGTGGGAGATACGCAGTATTTT.